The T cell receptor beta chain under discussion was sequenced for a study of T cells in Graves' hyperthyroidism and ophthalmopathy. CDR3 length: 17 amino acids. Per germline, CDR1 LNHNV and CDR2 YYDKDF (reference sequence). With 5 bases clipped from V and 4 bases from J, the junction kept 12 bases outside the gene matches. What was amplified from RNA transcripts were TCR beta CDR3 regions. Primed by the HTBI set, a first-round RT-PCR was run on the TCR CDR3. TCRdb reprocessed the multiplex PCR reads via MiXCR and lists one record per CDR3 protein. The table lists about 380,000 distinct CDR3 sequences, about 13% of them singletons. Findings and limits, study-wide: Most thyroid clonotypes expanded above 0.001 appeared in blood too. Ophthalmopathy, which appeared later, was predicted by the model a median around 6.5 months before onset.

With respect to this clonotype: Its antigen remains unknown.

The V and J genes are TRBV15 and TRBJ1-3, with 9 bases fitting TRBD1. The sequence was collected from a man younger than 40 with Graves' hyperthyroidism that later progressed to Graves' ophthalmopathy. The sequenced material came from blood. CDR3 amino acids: CATSQTVRTGDGNTIYF. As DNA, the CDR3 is TGTGCCACCAGCCAAACCGTGAGGACAGGGGACGGAAACACCATATATTTT.